A selection of T cell receptor beta chains follows, all from one sample in a study of multiple sclerosis patients with progressive multifocal leukoencephalopathy. Assay used: immunoSEQ multiplex PCR; TCRdb lists only in-frame clones, some missing. The profile shows 31,000 or so clones, approximately 89% of them singletons. The sample taken for sequencing was PBMCs. The receptors originated from a human donor with multiple sclerosis. CDR3s include the opening cysteine and the closing phenylalanine or tryptophan. The D gene is left open where the match is weak. A row's size may be missing; if present it is once, few, many or a size class.

V gene: TRBV19; clone size: .; D gene: TRBD1; J gene: TRBJ1-1; CDR3 DNA: TGTGCCAGTAGTGCCTCCGGGACAGCGAACACTGAAGCTTTCTTT; CDR3 protein: CASSASGTANTEAFF
V gene: TRBV27; clone size: few; D gene: .; J gene: TRBJ1-2; CDR3 DNA: TGTGCCAGCAGTTTGGGCGACCCCAGGGACTTCGGCTACACCTTC; CDR3 protein: CASSLGDPRDFGYTF
V gene: TRBV18; clone size: .; D gene: TRBD2; J gene: TRBJ2-1; CDR3 DNA: TGTGCCAGCTCACCACTCGGTAGCGGGATCCCCACGACCCATGAGCAGTTCTTC; CDR3 protein: CASSPLGSGIPTTHEQFF
V gene: TRBV7-9; clone size: .; D gene: .; J gene: TRBJ1-2; CDR3 DNA: TGTGCCAGCAGCTCCCCTTCGGGAAACTATGGCTACACCTTC; CDR3 protein: CASSSPSGNYGYTF
V gene: TRBV29-1; clone size: once; D gene: TRBD2; J gene: TRBJ2-2; CDR3 DNA: TGCAGCGTTGAGGCTATAGCGGGATCGTACACCGGGGAGCTGTTTTTT; CDR3 protein: CSVEAIAGSYTGELFF
V gene: TRBV19; clone size: .; D gene: .; J gene: TRBJ2-7; CDR3 DNA: TGTGCCAGTAGTATAGGGCCAGCTCCATACGAGCAGTACTTC; CDR3 protein: CASSIGPAPYEQYF
V gene: TRBV19; clone size: .; D gene: .; J gene: TRBJ2-1; CDR3 DNA: TGTGCCAGTGCCCTGAATTATGAGCAGTTCTTC; CDR3 protein: CASALNYEQFF
V gene: TRBV9; clone size: once; D gene: TRBD1; J gene: TRBJ1-1; CDR3 DNA: TGTGCCAGCAGCGTGAGGGGGCTGATCACTGAAGCTTTCTTT; CDR3 protein: CASSVRGLITEAFF
V gene: TRBV5-6; clone size: .; D gene: TRBD1; J gene: TRBJ1-1; CDR3 DNA: TGTGCCAGCAGCGGCGACAGGGTTTTGAACACTGAAGCTTTCTTT; CDR3 protein: CASSGDRVLNTEAFF
V gene: TRBV5-4; clone size: .; D gene: TRBD1; J gene: TRBJ1-1; CDR3 DNA: TGTGCCAGCAGCTTTTTACAGGGGTCGCGCACTGAAGCTTTCTTT; CDR3 protein: CASSFLQGSRTEAFF
V gene: TRBV7-2; clone size: .; D gene: .; J gene: TRBJ2-7; CDR3 DNA: TGTGCCAGCAGCTTTGGCCGGGAGATGACCTACGAGCAGTACTTC; CDR3 protein: CASSFGREMTYEQYF
V gene: TRBV5-1; clone size: .; D gene: .; J gene: TRBJ1-1; CDR3 DNA: TGCGCCAGCAGCTTAGGCAATTCCGGGGGTGCCACTGAAGCTTTCTTT; CDR3 protein: CASSLGNSGGATEAFF
V gene: TRBV25-1; clone size: .; D gene: TRBD2; J gene: TRBJ2-1; CDR3 DNA: TGTGCCAGCAGTGAAAACCGGGAGGGCGGGAATGAGCAGTTCTTC; CDR3 protein: CASSENREGGNEQFF
V gene: TRBV10-3; clone size: .; D gene: TRBD2; J gene: TRBJ2-1; CDR3 DNA: TGTGCCATCAGTGAGGGGGAGGGCCCCTACAATGAGCAGTTCTTC; CDR3 protein: CAISEGEGPYNEQFF
V gene: TRBV25-1; clone size: .; D gene: .; J gene: TRBJ1-6; CDR3 DNA: TGTGCCAGCAGTGAATTTCCAGAGACCCTCCACTTT; CDR3 protein: CASSEFPETLHF
V gene: TRBV28; clone size: .; D gene: TRBD1; J gene: TRBJ1-2; CDR3 DNA: TGTGCCAGCAGGGGACAGAACTATGGCTACACCTTC; CDR3 protein: CASRGQNYGYTF
V gene: TRBV11-3; clone size: once; D gene: TRBD2; J gene: TRBJ2-7; CDR3 DNA: TGTGCCAGCAGCGGGGCTAGCGGAAACTCCTACGAGCAGTACTTC; CDR3 protein: CASSGASGNSYEQYF
V gene: TRBV5-4; clone size: .; D gene: TRBD2; J gene: TRBJ2-3; CDR3 DNA: TGTGCCAGCAGAAAGGGCGGGAGTATCGCAGATACGCAGTATTTT; CDR3 protein: CASRKGGSIADTQYF
V gene: TRBV28; clone size: .; D gene: TRBD1; J gene: TRBJ1-1; CDR3 DNA: TGTGCCAGCAGTGACCAGGGGGTGGCCACTGAAGCTTTCTTT; CDR3 protein: CASSDQGVATEAFF
V gene: TRBV7-3; clone size: .; D gene: .; J gene: TRBJ2-1; CDR3 DNA: TGTGCCAGCAGCTTGGGGGCTAGCTATGAGCAGTTCTTC; CDR3 protein: CASSLGASYEQFF
V gene: TRBV29-1; clone size: .; D gene: .; J gene: TRBJ2-7; CDR3 DNA: TGCAGCGCCTCCACGGGCTACTACGAGCAGTACTTC; CDR3 protein: CSASTGYYEQYF
V gene: TRBV4-1; clone size: once; D gene: .; J gene: TRBJ2-7; CDR3 DNA: TGCGCCAGCAGCCCTACTCCGGGGTTCCCCTACGAGCAGTACTTC; CDR3 protein: CASSPTPGFPYEQYF